The clone carrying this T cell receptor beta chain has only one observation. The germline V gene has CDR1 KGHSH and CDR2 LQKENI. Trimming shortened V by 6 bases and J by 1 base, and 9 bases separated the two germline ends. The CDR3 spans 13 residues. This specimen belongs to a study of OX40 agonist ivuxolimab in advanced cancers. Overall study: Patients in dose escalation had liver, melanoma, kidney or head and neck cancers.

The data were produced by immunoSEQ multiplex PCR, yet TCRdb's version contains in-frame clones alone and is incomplete. The sample has roughly 60,000 clones, over 80% seen once. The material sequenced was CD4+ or CD8+ T cells sorted from blood, taken in a trial of the OX40 agonist ivuxolimab. The source is an adult with an advanced solid tumor such as melanoma, head and neck, liver or kidney cancer. V and J are TRBV18 and TRBJ1-1; D is perhaps TRBD1 (6 bases). CDR3 region: CASSTRGNTEAFF. The DNA of the CDR3 is TGTGCCAGCTCCACCAGGGGGAACACTGAAGCTTTCTTT.